A selection of T cell receptor beta chains follows, all from one sample in a study of blood T cells in healthy people across ages. TCRdb reprocessed the 5' RACE reads with MiXCR, giving one entry per CDR3 protein. The sample holds hundreds of thousands of distinct CDR3 sequences, roughly 43% seen once. Sequenced input: blood. These receptors all stem from a man under 40 in good health. Each CDR3 is given with its conserved first and last residue. The order of the fields is D gene, clone size, J gene, V gene, CDR3 protein, CDR3 DNA. The D gene is left open where the match is weak. Clone size is not always given. Where it is, it says once, few, many or a class for expanded clones.

D: .; size: .; J: TRBJ2-2; V: TRBV27; CDR3: CASSSRLSTGELFF; DNA: TGTGCCAGCAGTTCACGACTGAGCACCGGGGAGCTGTTTTTT
D: .; size: .; J: TRBJ2-1; V: TRBV7-6; CDR3: CASSARPRAEQFF; DNA: TGTGCCAGCAGCGCGCGCCCCAGGGCTGAGCAGTTCTTC
D: .; size: .; J: TRBJ2-7; V: TRBV7-2; CDR3: CASSSLGYSYEQYF; DNA: TGTGCCAGCAGCTCATTGGGTTACTCCTACGAGCAGTACTTC
D: .; size: .; J: TRBJ2-7; V: TRBV3-1; CDR3: CASSPAPQGTQYF; DNA: TGTGCCAGCAGCCCAGCTCCCCAAGGAACCCAGTACTTC
D: .; size: many; J: TRBJ2-3; V: TRBV28; CDR3: CASSRRGLSTDTQYF; DNA: TGTGCCAGCAGTCGCAGGGGCCTCAGCACAGATACGCAGTATTTT
D: TRBD1; size: .; J: TRBJ2-1; V: TRBV28; CDR3: CASSLVDPDRAMRNEQFF; DNA: TGTGCCAGCAGCCTTGTAGATCCAGACAGGGCCATGAGGAATGAGCAGTTCTTC
D: .; size: .; J: TRBJ2-1; V: TRBV6-5; CDR3: CASSYSTYNEQFF; DNA: TGTGCCAGCAGTTACTCAACCTACAATGAGCAGTTCTTC
D: .; size: .; J: TRBJ1-4; V: TRBV10-3; CDR3: CAISERGQGEKLFF; DNA: TGTGCCATCAGTGAACGGGGGCAAGGGGAAAAACTGTTTTTT
D: .; size: .; J: TRBJ2-1; V: TRBV12-3/TRBV12-4; CDR3: CASSHPGLSDEQFF; DNA: TGTGCCAGCAGCCACCCAGGGTTATCAGATGAGCAGTTCTTC
D: TRBD2; size: .; J: TRBJ2-1; V: TRBV5-1; CDR3: CASNTGTSGVNEQFF; DNA: TGCGCCAGCAACACCGGGACTAGCGGGGTCAATGAGCAGTTCTTC
D: TRBD1; size: .; J: TRBJ1-4; V: TRBV29-1; CDR3: CSVLTGGGEKLFF; DNA: TGCAGCGTGTTGACAGGGGGTGGTGAAAAACTGTTTTTT
D: .; size: .; J: TRBJ2-7; V: TRBV7-9; CDR3: CASSLELAGDEQYF; DNA: TGTGCCAGCAGCTTAGAACTAGCAGGCGACGAGCAGTACTTC
D: TRBD1; size: .; J: TRBJ1-5; V: TRBV20-1; CDR3: CSPRTTGANQPQHF; DNA: TGCAGTCCTAGGACGACAGGGGCCAATCAGCCCCAGCATTTT
D: TRBD2; size: few; J: TRBJ2-3; V: TRBV27; CDR3: CASSTGGTQYF; DNA: TGTGCCAGCAGCACGGGGGGGACGCAGTATTTT
D: .; size: .; J: TRBJ2-3; V: TRBV20-1; CDR3: CSASLGPAGHLPSTDTQYF; DNA: TGCAGTGCTTCTTTAGGACCAGCGGGACACCTACCTAGCACAGATACGCAGTATTTT
D: .; size: .; J: TRBJ1-4; V: TRBV6-2/TRBV6-3; CDR3: CASSYGLTTNEKLFF; DNA: TGTGCCAGCAGTTACGGCCTGACCACCAATGAAAAACTGTTTTTT
D: TRBD1; size: .; J: TRBJ2-5; V: TRBV7-2; CDR3: CASSAGTGRKTQYF; DNA: TGTGCCAGCAGCGCTGGGACAGGGCGAAAGACCCAGTACTTC
D: TRBD2; size: .; J: TRBJ2-3; V: TRBV7-2; CDR3: CASSSNQHLAGSTDTQYF; DNA: TGTGCCAGCAGCTCAAATCAACACCTAGCGGGAAGCACAGATACGCAGTATTTT
D: TRBD1; size: .; J: TRBJ2-2; V: TRBV24-1; CDR3: CATSDSGTVNTGELFF; DNA: TGTGCCACCAGTGATTCCGGGACAGTGAACACCGGGGAGCTGTTTTTT
D: .; size: .; J: TRBJ2-1; V: TRBV28; CDR3: CASSLQNLYNEQFF; DNA: TGTGCCAGCAGTTTACAGAACCTCTACAATGAGCAGTTCTTC
D: .; size: .; J: TRBJ1-2; V: TRBV4-1; CDR3: CASSSGRGGTF; DNA: TGCGCCAGCAGCTCCGGGCGGGGGGGCACCTTC
D: .; size: once; J: TRBJ2-3; V: TRBV27; CDR3: CASSLSALSTDTQYF; DNA: TGTGCCAGCAGTTTATCCGCACTTAGCACAGATACGCAGTATTTT
D: .; size: few; J: TRBJ2-1; V: TRBV9; CDR3: CASSPTSSPYNEQFF; DNA: TGTGCCAGCAGCCCTACTAGCTCTCCCTACAATGAGCAGTTCTTC
D: .; size: few; J: TRBJ2-3; V: TRBV6-1; CDR3: CASSESGPGADTQYF; DNA: TGTGCCAGCAGTGAATCCGGGCCCGGGGCGGATACGCAGTATTTT
D: TRBD2; size: .; J: TRBJ2-7; V: TRBV4-1; CDR3: CASSPNSGTSANYEQYF; DNA: TGCGCCAGCAGCCCGAATTCCGGGACTAGCGCGAACTACGAGCAGTACTTC
D: .; size: .; J: TRBJ2-7; V: TRBV30; CDR3: CAWSGGYRYEQYF; DNA: TGTGCCTGGAGTGGAGGGTACCGGTACGAGCAGTACTTC
D: .; size: few; J: TRBJ2-7; V: TRBV11-1; CDR3: CASGQPAYEQYF; DNA: TGTGCCAGCGGTCAGCCTGCCTACGAGCAGTACTTC
D: .; size: .; J: TRBJ2-1; V: TRBV6-5; CDR3: CASSKRTDHNEQFF; DNA: TGTGCCAGCAGTAAGCGGACGGATCACAATGAGCAGTTCTTC
D: .; size: few; J: TRBJ2-3; V: TRBV7-2; CDR3: CASSSPGLALDTQYF; DNA: TGTGCCAGCAGCTCCCCTGGACTGGCCTTGGATACGCAGTATTTT
D: TRBD2; size: .; J: TRBJ2-5; V: TRBV20-1; CDR3: CSARGMTSWETQYF; DNA: TGCAGTGCTAGAGGTATGACTAGCTGGGAGACCCAGTACTTC
D: .; size: few; J: TRBJ1-2; V: TRBV29-1; CDR3: CSVELGSRLGGYTF; DNA: TGCAGCGTTGAATTGGGCAGCCGCCTGGGTGGCTACACCTTC
D: .; size: few; J: TRBJ2-1; V: TRBV29-1; CDR3: CSVPQGLLYNEQFF; DNA: TGCAGCGTTCCCCAGGGGCTATTATACAATGAGCAGTTCTTC
D: .; size: .; J: TRBJ2-1; V: TRBV12-3/TRBV12-4; CDR3: CASSLGVEKGNEQFF; DNA: TGTGCCAGCAGTTTAGGTGTGGAAAAGGGGAATGAGCAGTTCTTC